The clone carrying this T cell receptor (beta chain) appeared a few times. Its antigen is unknown. The data derive from a study of vaccination and CD4 T cells after COVID-19. Overall study context: Timing of post-vaccine sample collection was a median 72 days after dose two, with a range of 14 to 241.

Treatment meaning: roughly 10-day PBMC culture with coronavirus spike peptide pools or control peptides (ViraFEST assay). In germline, CDR1 is DFQATT, CDR2 SNEGSKA (reference sequence). Trimming took off 6 bases at V and 8 bases at J, with 20 bases between the two ends. This CDR3 spans 14 amino acids. Cultured CD4+ T cell DNA was sequenced using the Oncomine TCR Beta short-read assay. TCRdb called the PCR reads again in MiXCR, with one record for every CDR3 protein. Of approximately 11,000 distinct CDR3 sequences detected, under 50% appear once; the ten largest clones hold 20% to 25%. V usage is TRBV20-1 and J usage is TRBJ2-1; D call uncertain. Sample: cultured CD4+ T cells from blood, taken after SARS-CoV-2 vaccination. The clonotype comes from a human donor with COVID-19. The CDR3 is CSALNRALKDEQFF. The CDR3 region has the DNA TGCAGTGCACTTAATAGGGCCCTAAAGGATGAGCAGTTCTTC.